These 27 T cell receptor beta chains share one sample of origin, sequenced in a study of CD8 T cells in ankylosing spondylitis. From the 5' RACE reads, TCRdb called clonotypes with MiXCR, one entry per CDR3 protein. Among approximately 140,000 distinct CDR3 sequences listed, around two fifths were seen once. The specimen was synovial fluid, either unsorted or a sorted T cell fraction (not recorded which). The source is a male donor with ankylosing spondylitis.

This clonotype was found a few times. An end of the junction does not agree with germline; a read error may underlie this. The chain recombines TRBV6-1 with TRBJ1-6; TRBD1 matches 7 bases. CDR1 is MNHNS and CDR2 is SASEGT in the germline V gene. This CDR3 is 14 amino acids long. The CDR3 region has the DNA TGCGCCCAGGGGGAGGGAGGGGATAATTCACCCCTCCACTTT. Its protein product is CAQGEGGDNSPLHF.

The chain combines TRBV12-3 or TRBV12-4 with TRBJ1-2; D is unresolved. Deletions cut 1 base from V and 5 bases from J, with 5 bases between. This CDR3 has 12 amino acids. The CDR3 nucleotides are TGTGCCAGCAGTTTAGGGCGGTATGGCTACACCTTC. Its protein product is CASSLGRYGYTF.

This chain joins TRBV28 and TRBJ1-4; D not resolved. Germline V gives CDR1 MDHEN, CDR2 SYDVKM. The CDR3 is made up of 17 amino acids. V was trimmed by 4 bases and J by 1 base, leaving 16 bases between them. CDR3 in amino acids: CASSSHRAVGTNEKLFF. CDR3 sequence (DNA): TGTGCCAGCAGTTCACATAGGGCGGTCGGAACTAATGAAAAACTGTTTTTT.

About this clonotype: Germline is not matched at one junction end, which may reflect a read error. This chain links TRBV5-6 with TRBJ2-1, with a weak D call TRBD1 (5 bases). Germline V gene lookup returns CDR1 SGHDT and CDR2 YYEEEE. The CDR3 contains 20 residues. The CDR3 region is CASGLGPPGRLELIYNEQFF. CDR3 bases: TGTGCCAGCGGCTTGGGGCCCCCCGGTCGGCTAGAACTAATTTACAATGAGCAGTTCTTC.

This chain joins TRBV13 and TRBJ2-5; D is unresolved. Germline-derived CDR1 and CDR2 are PRHDT and FYEKMQ (reference sequence). The CDR3 contains 14 residues. Trimming stripped 5 bases from V and 7 bases from J, with 17 bases between. The CDR3 DNA reads TGTGCCAGCAGCCTCGTTCAGGCTTTGGGGACCCAGTACTTC. Translation gives CASSLVQALGTQYF.

The sample holds a few counts of this clonotype. The V gene is TRBV5-1, the J gene TRBJ2-2; 8 bases are a match to TRBD1. The ends lost 3 bases at V and 4 bases at J; junction bases unmatched: 2. The CDR3 totals 14 residues. Looked up from germline, CDR1 is SGHRS and CDR2 is YFSETQ. CDR3 coding DNA: TGCGCCAGCAGCTGGACAGGGTTCACCGGGGAGCTGTTTTTT. Translation gives CASSWTGFTGELFF.

This clonotype was observed at least ten times. The V and J genes are TRBV29-1 and TRBJ2-4; a weak D match, TRBD1 (5 bases). CDR1 is SQVTM, CDR2 ANQGSEA, per germline. V dropped 0 bases and J dropped 8 bases, with 14 bases sitting between them. The CDR3 length is 14 residues. The CDR3 DNA reads TGCAGCGTTGAAGATCGGGCAGGGCGGTACATTCAGTACTTC. It translates to CSVEDRAGRYIQYF.

The chain links TRBV20-1 to TRBJ2-7, with D uncertain. The CDR3 has 11 amino acids. V lost 6 bases and J lost 3, with 9 bases in between. Germline V gene data show CDR1 as DFQATT and CDR2 as SNEGSKA (reference sequence). CDR3 DNA sequence: TGCAGTGCGAAATGGTACTACGAGCAGTACTTC. It is translated as CSAKWYYEQYF.

This chain connects TRBV5-1 to TRBJ2-2, with 12 bases identical to TRBD2. V lost 3 bases to trimming and J lost 0 bases; unmatched junction nucleotides: 0. Germline values: CDR1 SGHRS, CDR2 YFSETQ. The CDR3 runs to 16 residues. CDR3 bases: TGCGCCAGCAGCTGGACTAGCGGGGCGAACACCGGGGAGCTGTTTTTT. Its protein product is CASSWTSGANTGELFF.

Ten or more counts support this clonotype. The chain has TRBV9 and TRBJ2-2; D is unresolved. The CDR3 is 14 amino acids. The V and J ends lost 2 bases and 6 bases respectively, with 11 bases between them. CDR1 SGDLS and CDR2 YYNGEE come from the germline V gene. The chain's CDR3 is CASSVTGGSGELFF. The CDR3, as DNA: TGTGCCAGCAGCGTGACGGGTGGGTCCGGGGAGCTGTTTTTT. The full variable domain, with the rest looked up from reference TRBV9 and TRBJ2-2, is DSGVTQTPKHLITATGQRVTLRCSPRSGDLSVYWYQQSLDQGLQFLIQYYNGEERAKGNILERFSAQQFPDLHSELNLSSLELGDSALYFCASSVTGGSGELFFGEGSRLTVL.

This clonotype occurred many times. The chain combines TRBV12-3 or TRBV12-4 with TRBJ2-3; D might be TRBD2 (6 bases). This CDR3 has 15 residues. The V end lost 8 bases, the J end lost 2 bases, and 17 bases lay between the germline ends. CDR3 coding DNA: TGTGCCAGCTGGGGGGTAGGCCAAGACACAGATACGCAGTATTTT. Translation: CASWGVGQDTDTQYF.

This clonotype turned up a few times. V is TRBV7-9 and J is TRBJ2-1; 7 bases map to TRBD1. The germline gives CDR1 SEHNR, CDR2 FQNEAQ (reference sequence). This CDR3 has 14 residues. J was trimmed by 5 bases and V by 5 bases; bases with no gene match: 6. In DNA form, the CDR3 reads TGTGCCAGCAGCGATACGGGACAGCACAATGAGCAGTTCTTC. It specifies CASSDTGQHNEQFF.

This clonotype has more than one count but fewer than ten. The CDR3 reads CASSSRTSGSRWGNEQFF. For the CDR3, the DNA is TGTGCCAGCAGTTCACGGACTAGCGGGAGTAGGTGGGGGAATGAGCAGTTCTTC. The chain employs TRBV28 and TRBJ2-1, with 13 bases lining up with TRBD2. CDR1 and CDR2 (germline): MDHEN, SYDVKM. Germline trimming cut 4 bases from V and 7 bases from J; bases unmatched to any gene: 13. This CDR3 contains 18 residues.

This chain links TRBV28 with TRBJ2-7, with 12 bases matching TRBD1. Germline lookup yields CDR1 MDHEN and CDR2 SYDVKM. CDR3 length: 17 amino acids. Germline trimming cut 6 bases from V and 4 bases from J; bases unmatched to any gene: 13. The CDR3 loop is CASSLGPGQGAPYEQYF. CDR3 sequence (DNA): TGTGCCAGCAGCCTTGGCCCGGGACAGGGGGCGCCATACGAGCAGTACTTC.

The gene calls are TRBV29-1 and TRBJ2-1, with D perhaps being TRBD1 or TRBD2 (5 bases each). This CDR3 is built from 15 residues. Germline V gene sequence: CDR1 SQVTM, CDR2 ANQGSEA. The ends were cut back, 5 bases at V and 0 bases at J, with 14 bases in the middle. CDR3 protein: CSVRWGWGSYNEQFF. Here the CDR3 DNA reads TGCAGCGTTCGCTGGGGGTGGGGCTCCTACAATGAGCAGTTCTTC.

The chain is built from TRBV5-1 and TRBJ2-2; 8 nucleotides align to TRBD1. Germline V CDR1 and CDR2: SGHRS, YFSETQ. The J segment lost 7 bases and the V segment lost 0 bases, leaving 5 bases of the junction unmatched. The CDR3 consists of 15 residues. CDR3 amino acids: CASSLGQGYDGELFF. CDR3 bases: TGCGCCAGCAGCTTGGGACAGGGGTATGACGGGGAGCTGTTTTTT.

V usage is TRBV18 and J usage is TRBJ1-1; a possible D gene is TRBD1 (6 bases). In germline, CDR1 is KGHSH, CDR2 LQKENI. The CDR3 totals 16 residues. Trimming took 4 bases from V and 0 from J, leaving 15 bases between them. The CDR3 sequence is CASSRGQGRMNTEAFF. DNA for the CDR3: TGTGCCAGCTCACGGGGGCAGGGGAGGATGAACACTGAAGCTTTCTTT.

This clonotype showed up just once. The gene calls are TRBV27 and TRBJ2-3, with 7 bases lining up with TRBD2. This CDR3 region has 13 residues. CDR1 is MNHEY and CDR2 is SMNVEV in the germline V gene (reference sequence). The V segment lost 6 bases and the J segment 6 bases; nucleotides outside the gene matches: 6. CDR3 region: CASRGGWVDTQYF. For the CDR3, the DNA is TGTGCCAGCAGGGGGGGGTGGGTGGATACGCAGTATTTT.

This chain connects TRBV7-6 to TRBJ1-5; no clear D gene. CDR3 length: 14 amino acids. V lost 1 base and J 9 bases, leaving 13 bases between the germline ends. Looked up from germline, CDR1 is SGHVS and CDR2 is FNYEAQ. CDR3 in amino acids: CASSLVPTGRPQHF. DNA for the CDR3: TGTGCCAGCAGCTTAGTGCCCACCGGACGGCCCCAGCATTTT.

The rearrangement uses TRBV30 and TRBJ1-5; D uncertain. From germline, CDR1 is GTSNPN and CDR2 SVGIG (reference sequence). V lost 2 bases and J 0 bases, leaving 5 bases between the germline ends. The CDR3 consists of 13 residues. This chain's CDR3 is CAWSLSSNQPQHF. In DNA form, the CDR3 reads TGTGCCTGGAGTCTGAGTAGCAATCAGCCCCAGCATTTT. Looking up the rest from reference TRBV30 and TRBJ1-5 gives the full variable domain: SQTIHQWPATLVQPVGSPLSLECTVEGTSNPNLYWYRQAAGRGLQLLFYSVGIGQISSEVPQNLSASRPQDRQFILSSKKLLLSDSGFYLCAWSLSSNQPQHFGDGTRLSIL.

This clonotype showed up just a few times. The chain links TRBV5-1 to TRBJ2-1; 12 positions match TRBD1. V lost 0 bases to trimming and J lost 7 bases; unmatched junction nucleotides: 8. The CDR3 totals 17 residues. The germline V gene encodes CDR1 SGHRS and CDR2 YFSETQ. This CDR3 is CASSLEPGTGGLNEQFF. In nucleotides, the CDR3 is TGCGCCAGCAGCTTGGAGCCCGGGACAGGGGGCCTTAATGAGCAGTTCTTC.

This clonotype was seen repeatedly, ten times or more. The rearrangement links TRBV7-3 to TRBJ1-5, with D possibly being TRBD1 (5 bases). The CDR3 has 16 residues. CDR1 is SGHTA, CDR2 FQGTGA, per germline. The V end was cut by 4 bases, the J end by 3 bases, with 16 bases between. The CDR3 spells CASSSRDGLNNQPQHF. In nucleotides, the CDR3 is TGTGCCAGCAGCTCCCGGGACGGCCTAAACAATCAGCCCCAGCATTTT.

This chain links TRBV4-1 with TRBJ1-1; D remains ambiguous. The CDR3 consists of 16 residues. CDR1 is MGHRA and CDR2 is YSYEKL in the germline V gene. Trimming took off 4 bases at V and 5 bases at J, with 20 bases between the two ends. CDR3 sequence: CASSPRIASGSTEAFF. As DNA, the CDR3 is TGCGCCAGCAGCCCCCGGATCGCTTCTGGGAGTACTGAAGCTTTCTTT.

The chain is built from TRBV12-3 or TRBV12-4 and TRBJ1-2; 7 nucleotides match TRBD1. This CDR3 comprises 17 residues. With V trimmed by 2 bases and J by 1 base, 10 bases remained unmatched. The chain's CDR3 is CASSLWYRGLLNYGYTF. CDR3 DNA sequence: TGTGCCAGCAGTTTATGGTACAGGGGATTGCTTAACTATGGCTACACCTTC.

This clonotype showed up just a few times. The CDR3 nucleotides read TGTGCCAGCAGAGGGACAGGGCGAAATGAGCAGTTCTTC. This sequence encodes CASRGTGRNEQFF. V usage is TRBV4-2 and J usage is TRBJ2-1, with 9 bases fitting TRBD1. The CDR3 length is 13 residues. After removal of 6 bases from V and 7 bases from J, the junction contained 4 bases not matched to a gene. Germline-derived CDR1 and CDR2 are LGHNA and YNFKEQ.

Only a few counts were recorded for this clonotype. The chain has TRBV7-9 and TRBJ1-2; D is uncertain. The CDR3 sequence is 13 residues long. Germline-derived CDR1 and CDR2 are SEHNR and FQNEAQ (reference sequence). V was shortened by 5 bases and J by 4 bases, with 11 bases between the two germline ends. The CDR3 coding sequence is TGTGCCAGCAGCACACTAGGATTCTATGGCTACACCTTC. Translation gives CASSTLGFYGYTF.

The J gene is TRBJ2-5, the V gene TRBV6-1; 14 nucleotides align to TRBD2. This CDR3 comprises 15 residues. Germline values: CDR1 MNHNS, CDR2 SASEGT. V lost 3 bases, J lost 4 bases, and 1 base stayed unmatched. The CDR3 is CASSEGTSGRETQYF. The CDR3 bases are TGTGCCAGCAGTGAGGGGACTAGCGGGAGAGAGACCCAGTACTTC.